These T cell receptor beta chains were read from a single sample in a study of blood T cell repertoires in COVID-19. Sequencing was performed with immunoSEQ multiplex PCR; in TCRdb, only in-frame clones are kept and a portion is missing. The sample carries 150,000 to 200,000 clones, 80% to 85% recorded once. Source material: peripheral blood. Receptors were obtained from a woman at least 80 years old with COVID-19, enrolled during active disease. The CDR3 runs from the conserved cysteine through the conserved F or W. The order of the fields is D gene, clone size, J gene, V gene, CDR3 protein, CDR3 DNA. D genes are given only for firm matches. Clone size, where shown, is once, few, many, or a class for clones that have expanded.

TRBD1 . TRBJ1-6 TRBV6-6 CASSYSTGGTLPLHF TGTGCCAGCAGTTACTCGACAGGGGGTACGCTACCCCTCCACTTT
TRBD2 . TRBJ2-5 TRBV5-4 CASSPWTSGSTETQYF TGTGCCAGCAGCCCATGGACTAGCGGGAGTACAGAGACCCAGTACTTC
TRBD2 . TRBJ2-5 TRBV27 CASSSGTSGPSVETQYF TGTGCCAGCAGTTCCGGGACTAGCGGACCCTCGGTGGAGACCCAGTACTTC
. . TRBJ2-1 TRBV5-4 CASSLHGSYNEQFF TGTGCCAGCAGCTTGCACGGTTCCTACAATGAGCAGTTCTTC
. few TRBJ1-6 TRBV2 CASSESEPSYSPLHF TGTGCCAGCAGTGAATCTGAGCCCTCCTATTCACCCCTCCACTTT
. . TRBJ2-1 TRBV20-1 CSALGDEQFF TGCAGTGCTCTCGGAGATGAGCAGTTCTTC
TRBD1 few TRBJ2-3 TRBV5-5 CASSFWDSNTDTQYF TGTGCCAGCAGCTTCTGGGACAGCAACACAGATACGCAGTATTTT
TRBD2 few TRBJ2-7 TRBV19 CASWGGTYEQYF TGTGCCAGTTGGGGGGGAACCTACGAGCAGTACTTC
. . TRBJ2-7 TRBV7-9 CASSFSGPGYEQYF TGTGCCAGCAGCTTCAGCGGGCCAGGGTACGAGCAGTACTTC
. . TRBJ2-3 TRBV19 CASSIGARGGDTQYF TGTGCCAGTAGTATAGGGGCCAGAGGAGGAGATACGCAGTATTTT
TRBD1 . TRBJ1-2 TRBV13 CASSQGRGGFYGYTF TGTGCCAGCAGCCAGGGGAGAGGGGGCTTCTATGGCTACACCTTC
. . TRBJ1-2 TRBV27 CASSLSRPGWDGYTF TGTGCCAGCAGTTTATCTCGGCCGGGGTGGGATGGCTACACCTTC
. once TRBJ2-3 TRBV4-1 CASSQESADTQYF TGCGCCAGCAGCCAAGAGTCGGCAGATACGCAGTATTTT
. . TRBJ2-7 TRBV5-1 CASSLGPGNHEQYF TGCGCCAGCAGCTTGGGTCCCGGTAACCACGAGCAGTACTTC
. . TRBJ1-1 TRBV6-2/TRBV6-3 CASSYSRGWNTEAFF TGTGCCAGCAGTTACTCCAGGGGTTGGAACACTGAAGCTTTCTTT
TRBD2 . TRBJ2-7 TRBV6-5 CASSPGRGGAYEQYF TGTGCCAGCAGTCCCGGCCGGGGGGGAGCATACGAGCAGTACTTC
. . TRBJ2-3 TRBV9 CASSVGSGDSTDTQYF TGTGCCAGCAGCGTAGGATCGGGGGACAGCACAGATACGCAGTATTTT
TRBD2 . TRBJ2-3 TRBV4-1 CASSQMGLAGIGTDTQYF TGCGCCAGCAGCCAGATGGGACTAGCGGGTATCGGGACAGATACGCAGTATTTT
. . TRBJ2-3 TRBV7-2 CASSSLDTQYF TGTGCCAGCAGTTCGTTAGATACGCAGTATTTT
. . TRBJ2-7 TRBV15 CATSRLTGIGGEQYF TGTGCCACCAGCAGACTGACCGGCATCGGGGGCGAGCAGTACTTC
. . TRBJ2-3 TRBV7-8 CASCADTDTQYF TGTGCCAGCTGTGCAGACACAGATACGCAGTATTTT
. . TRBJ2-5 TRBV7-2 CASSLNKQLAGETQYF TGTGCCAGCAGCTTAAATAAGCAACTTGCCGGGGAGACCCAGTACTTC
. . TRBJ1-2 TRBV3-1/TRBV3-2 CASSQGTVPRYGYTF TGTGCCAGCAGCCAAGGAACAGTACCTCGCTATGGCTACACCTTC
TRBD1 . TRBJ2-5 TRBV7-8 CASSVNRGQGETQYF TGTGCCAGCAGCGTAAACAGGGGGCAGGGAGAGACCCAGTACTTC
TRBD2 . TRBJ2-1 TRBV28 CASSFRLAGPNEQFF TGTGCCAGCAGTTTTCGGCTAGCGGGGCCCAATGAGCAGTTCTTC
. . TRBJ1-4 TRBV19 CASSRGGHGEKLFF TGTGCCAGTAGTCGGGGGGGGCATGGAGAAAAACTGTTTTTT